The sequence of this T cell receptor (beta chain) was determined in a study of Graves' ophthalmopathy and Graves' hyperthyroidism. Study-level information: At initial diagnosis, peripheral blood was obtained, and this preceded any treatment. Study findings and constraints: Blood samples also showed most expanded thyroid clonotypes exceeding 0.001 frequency.

Using RNA transcripts, the TCR beta CDR3 regions were amplified. HTBI primers served in a first-round RT-PCR, which a second-round multiplex PCR followed. TCRdb ran MiXCR on the multiplex PCR reads and lists one entry per CDR3 protein. The sample has more than 300,000 distinct CDR3 sequences; 17% are singletons. The authors diagnosed from clinical symptoms, serum thyroxine, TRAb, thyroid ultrasound and orbital computed tomography. Isolation of PBMCs was performed using roughly 10 ml of fresh peripheral blood. The V gene lost 6 bases and the J gene lost 0 bases, with 12 bases spanning the gap. The CDR3 covers 14 residues. Germline values: CDR1 MNHEY, CDR2 SVGEGT. This clonotype was seen at least ten times. Its target is unknown.

This clonotype was sampled from an adult woman with stable Graves' hyperthyroidism. The material sequenced was peripheral blood. The chain has TRBV6-2 or TRBV6-3 and TRBJ2-7; D remains unclear. The CDR3 coding sequence is TGTGCCAGCAGCCCCCGGCACTCCTCCTACGAGCAGTACTTC. Translated: CASSPRHSSYEQYF.